The T cell receptor beta chain described here comes from a study of blood T cells in healthy people across ages. Points from the study as a whole: Per-million-T-cell TCR beta diversity fell roughly linearly with age.

For this clonotype: Its specificity is unknown.

Trimming left V 2 bases short and J 0 bases short, with 14 bases between. Germline lookup yields CDR1 SNHLY and CDR2 FYNNEI. The CDR3 has 16 residues. Through a sample-barcoded 5' primer and a J-beta primer mix, a second PCR was run for roughly 6 to 12 cycles. TCRdb re-called the 5' RACE reads through MiXCR, storing one row per CDR3 protein. Of hundreds of thousands of distinct CDR3 sequences listed, approximately 60% are singletons. Sample: blood. The chain employs TRBV2 and TRBJ2-7, with no clear D. The sequence came from a man aged 35 to 55 in good health. The DNA of the CDR3 is TGTGCCAGCAGTGAAAAGTTCTGGCTCAGCTCCTACGAGCAGTACTTC. Its protein product is CASSEKFWLSSYEQYF.